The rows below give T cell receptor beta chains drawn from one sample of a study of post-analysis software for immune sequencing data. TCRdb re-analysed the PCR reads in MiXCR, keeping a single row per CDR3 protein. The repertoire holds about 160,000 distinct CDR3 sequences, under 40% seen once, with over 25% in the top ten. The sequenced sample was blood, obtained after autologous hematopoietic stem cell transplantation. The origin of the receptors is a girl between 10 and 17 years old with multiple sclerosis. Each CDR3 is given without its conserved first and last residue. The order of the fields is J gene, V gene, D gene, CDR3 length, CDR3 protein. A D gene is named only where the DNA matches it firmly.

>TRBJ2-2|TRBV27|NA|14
ASSLSIGSLTGELF
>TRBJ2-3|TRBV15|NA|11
ATSRDGADTQY
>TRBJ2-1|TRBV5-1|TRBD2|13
ASSPGTSSYNEQF
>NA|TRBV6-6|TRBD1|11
ASRDRGPYEQY
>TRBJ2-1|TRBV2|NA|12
ALSRGKTYNEQF
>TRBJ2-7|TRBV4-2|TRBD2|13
ASSQDYREDYEQY
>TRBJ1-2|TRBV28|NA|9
ASSLRGGYT
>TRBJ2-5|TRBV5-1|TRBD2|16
ASSAPQLAGGPLYEQY
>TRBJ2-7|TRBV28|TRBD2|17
ASSRLTSGVRGVVYEQY
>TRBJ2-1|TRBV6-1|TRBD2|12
ASSVAGGQNEQF
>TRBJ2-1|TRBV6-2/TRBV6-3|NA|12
ASQTTGTGNEQF
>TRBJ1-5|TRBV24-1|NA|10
ATSQSNQPQH
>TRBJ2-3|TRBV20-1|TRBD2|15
SARDAGLAGPTDTQY
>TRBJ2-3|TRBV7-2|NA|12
ASSLDGTLDTQY
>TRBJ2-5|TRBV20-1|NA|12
SARNGSFQETQY
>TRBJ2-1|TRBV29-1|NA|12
SVGRRTLYNEQF
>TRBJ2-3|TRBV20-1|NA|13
SARPSASGLYTQY
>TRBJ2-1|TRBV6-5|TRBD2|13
ASSNGLAGYNEQF
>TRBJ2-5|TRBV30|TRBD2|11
AWSNREGSEQY
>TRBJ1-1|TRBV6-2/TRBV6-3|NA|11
ASREYMNTEAF
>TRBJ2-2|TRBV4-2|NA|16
ASSQKIRTQGNTGELF
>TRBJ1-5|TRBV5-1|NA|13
ASSLAGMNNQPQH
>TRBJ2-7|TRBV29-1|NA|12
SVERRQGPYEQY
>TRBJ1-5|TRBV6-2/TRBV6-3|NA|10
ASSYQGSAQH
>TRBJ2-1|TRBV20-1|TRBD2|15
SAYPTSRVAGVLEQF
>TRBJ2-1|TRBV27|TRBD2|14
ASIKRTGGVDNEQF
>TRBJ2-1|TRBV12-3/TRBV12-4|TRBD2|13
ASSLEAGVSNEQF
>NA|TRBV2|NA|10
ASSTIQETQY
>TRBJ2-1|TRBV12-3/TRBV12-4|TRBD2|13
ASSFLAGIYNEQF
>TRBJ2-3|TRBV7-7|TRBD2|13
ASSFGEGGTDTQY
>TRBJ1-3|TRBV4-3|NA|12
ASSQDQGLHTIY
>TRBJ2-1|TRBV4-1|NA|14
ASSQIDIISYNEQF
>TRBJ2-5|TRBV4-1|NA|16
ASSQEPDYSGVGETQY
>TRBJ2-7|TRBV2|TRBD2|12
ASSETGLGDEQY
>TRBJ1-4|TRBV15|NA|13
ATSRDRAGNEKLF
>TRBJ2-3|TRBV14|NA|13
ASSQDLKGLDTQY
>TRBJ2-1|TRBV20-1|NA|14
SAPSLDSPPYNEQF
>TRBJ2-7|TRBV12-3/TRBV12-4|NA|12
ASSFNGGPREQY
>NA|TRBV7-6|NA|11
ASGGHSDLEQY
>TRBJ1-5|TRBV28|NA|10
ASITGYQPQH
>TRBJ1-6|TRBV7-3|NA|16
ASSFYIGRGHSNSPLH
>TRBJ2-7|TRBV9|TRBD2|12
ASSVAGGPYEQY
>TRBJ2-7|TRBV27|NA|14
ASSLRWSPLDYEQY
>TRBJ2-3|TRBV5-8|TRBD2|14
ASSRLAGGPVDTQY
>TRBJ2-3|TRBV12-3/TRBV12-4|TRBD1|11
ASATGGTDTQY
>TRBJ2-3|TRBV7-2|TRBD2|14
ASSPGLAGSADTQY
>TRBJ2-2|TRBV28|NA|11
ASSLDTSGELF
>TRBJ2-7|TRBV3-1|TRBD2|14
ASSQAIMAGVYEQY
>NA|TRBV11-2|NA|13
ASSLGGKGGYEQY
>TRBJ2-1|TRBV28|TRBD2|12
ASSLTPSGEIQF
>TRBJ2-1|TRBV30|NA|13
AWTGGPSPGGEQF
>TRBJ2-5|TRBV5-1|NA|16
ASSLVPWIPGVGETQY
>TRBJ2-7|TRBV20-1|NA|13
SGIRRLGRRGEQY
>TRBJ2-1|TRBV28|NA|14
ASSFGRVYTYNEQF
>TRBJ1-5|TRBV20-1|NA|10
SASGPSWPQH
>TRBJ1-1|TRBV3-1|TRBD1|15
AISHYGGQGANTEAF
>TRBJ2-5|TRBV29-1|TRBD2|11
SVKTSGSGEQY
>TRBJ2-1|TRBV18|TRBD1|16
ASSPRNSGQGSYNEQF
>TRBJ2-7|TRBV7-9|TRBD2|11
ASSFGGGPEQY